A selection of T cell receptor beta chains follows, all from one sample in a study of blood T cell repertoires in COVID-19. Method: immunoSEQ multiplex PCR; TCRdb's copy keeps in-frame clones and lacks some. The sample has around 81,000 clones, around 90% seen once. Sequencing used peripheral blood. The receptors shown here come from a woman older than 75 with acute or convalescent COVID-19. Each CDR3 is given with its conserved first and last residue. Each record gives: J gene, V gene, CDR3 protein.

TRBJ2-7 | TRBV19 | CASRRTGTGYEQYF
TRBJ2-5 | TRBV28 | CASSPTGTSGRGETQYF
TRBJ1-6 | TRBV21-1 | CASSKEATQGTDNSPLHF
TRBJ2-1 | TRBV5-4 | CASSKGAGSPSYNEQFF
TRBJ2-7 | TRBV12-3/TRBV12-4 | CASSSSTTSKQYF
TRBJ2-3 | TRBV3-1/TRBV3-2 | CASSQDLGGTTDTQYF
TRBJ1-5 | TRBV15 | CATSSGGGNQPQHF
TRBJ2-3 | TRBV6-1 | CASSESGLPTDTQYF
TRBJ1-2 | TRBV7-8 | CASSRSTANYGYTF
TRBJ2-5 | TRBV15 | CATSKDRASAEETQYF
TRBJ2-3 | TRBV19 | CASSIQASGSMADTQYF
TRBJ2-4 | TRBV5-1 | CASRLRGSENIQYF
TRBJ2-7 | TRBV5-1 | CASSQRTGNYEQYF
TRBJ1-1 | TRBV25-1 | CASSGAPTGTLGNTEAFF
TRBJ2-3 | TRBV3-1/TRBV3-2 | CASSFHRGSTDTQYF
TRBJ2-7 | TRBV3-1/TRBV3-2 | CASSQDLGQGRRQYF
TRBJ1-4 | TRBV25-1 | CASSEYPGQGDEKLFF
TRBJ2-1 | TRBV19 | CASSILGRGSYNEQFF
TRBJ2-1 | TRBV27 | CASSLRAGVNNEQFF
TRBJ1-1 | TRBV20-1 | CSGTGGTEAFF
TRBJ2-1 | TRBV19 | CASASGARDEQFF
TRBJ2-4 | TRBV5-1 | CASAYMTGENIQYF
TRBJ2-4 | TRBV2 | CASSLGQGSLIQYF
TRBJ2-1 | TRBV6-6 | CASSLHRSGNTYNEQFF
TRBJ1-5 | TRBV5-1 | CASSGTGGLNQPQHF
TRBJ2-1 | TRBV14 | CASSRAGSYNEQFF
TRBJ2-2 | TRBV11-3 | CASSLEQYTGELFF
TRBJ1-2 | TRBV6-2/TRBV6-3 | CASSPGTGARNYGYTF
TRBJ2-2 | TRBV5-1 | CASSFGTSGIGELFF
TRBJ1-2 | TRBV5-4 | CASSLPRDRGSGYTF
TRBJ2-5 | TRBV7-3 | CASSPRGGTEETQYF
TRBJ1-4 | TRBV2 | CASTTRDTVNEKLFF
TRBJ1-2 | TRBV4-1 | CASSQVDRSYGYTF
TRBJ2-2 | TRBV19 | CASSTLRTGELFF
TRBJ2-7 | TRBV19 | CASSISGSRPYEQYF
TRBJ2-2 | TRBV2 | CASRDMTSGDTGELFF
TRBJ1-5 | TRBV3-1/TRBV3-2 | CASSQDGRDQPQHF
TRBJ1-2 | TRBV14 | CASSHRTGGAYYGYTF
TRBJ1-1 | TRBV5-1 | CASSLGGGWTEAFF
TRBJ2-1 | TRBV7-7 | CASSSDRVDNEQFF
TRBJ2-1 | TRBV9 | CASSVDTYNEQFF
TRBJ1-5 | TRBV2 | CASSEATTVQPQHF
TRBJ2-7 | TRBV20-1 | CSASGGTTTYEQYF
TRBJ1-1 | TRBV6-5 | CASRRVSGSTEAFF
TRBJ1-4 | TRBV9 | CASSATGTNEKLFF
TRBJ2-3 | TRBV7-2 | CASSPSGGRTDTQYF